The 26 T cell receptor beta chains in this list originate from one sample, sequenced in a study of OX40 agonist ivuxolimab in advanced cancers. This table comes from immunoSEQ multiplex PCR, and its TCRdb copy is limited to in-frame clones, with some not included. Of 77,000 or so clones listed, roughly 87% are singletons. Material: CD4+ or CD8+ T cells sorted from blood, obtained in a trial of the OX40 agonist ivuxolimab. These receptors came from an adult with an advanced solid tumor such as melanoma, head and neck, liver or kidney cancer.

The chain couples TRBV11-2 to TRBJ1-2; the D is unclear. Trimming shortened V by 1 base and J by 3 bases, and 9 bases separated the two germline ends. The germline CDR1 and CDR2 sequences are SGHAT and FQNNGV. This CDR3 region has 14 residues. The CDR3: CASSLGQVDYGYTF. In DNA form, the CDR3 reads TGTGCCAGCAGCTTAGGCCAGGTGGACTATGGCTACACCTTC.

This chain links TRBV7-2 with TRBJ1-6; TRBD1 is a possible D gene (5 bases). This CDR3 spans 14 amino acids. The V end lost 1 base, the J end lost 6 bases, and 7 bases lay between the germline ends. The germline gives CDR1 SGHTA, CDR2 FQGNSA. The CDR3 region has the DNA TGTGCCAGCAGCTTAGGACAGCCTAATTCACCCCTCCACTTT. This codes for CASSLGQPNSPLHF.

This chain uses TRBV11-3 with TRBJ2-1; 7 bases are shared with TRBD2. The V gene end was trimmed by 1 base and the J gene end by 9 bases; junction bases not matched to a gene: 6. The V gene's germline CDR1 is SGHNT and CDR2 YENEEA. CDR3 length equals 14 residues. The CDR3 is CASSLAREYGEQFF. DNA for the CDR3: TGTGCCAGCAGCTTAGCGCGGGAGTATGGTGAGCAGTTCTTC. Looking up the rest from reference TRBV11-3 and TRBJ2-1 gives the full variable domain: EAGVVQSPRYKIIEKKQPVAFWCNPISGHNTLYWYLQNLGQGPELLIRYENEEAVDDSQLPKDRFSAERLKGVDSTLKIQPAELGDSAVYLCASSLAREYGEQFFGPGTRLTVL.

This chain uses TRBV11-2 with TRBJ2-1, with 13 bases that match TRBD2. From germline, CDR1 is SGHAT and CDR2 FQNNGV. The V gene end was trimmed by 2 bases and the J gene end by 4 bases; junction bases not matched to a gene: 5. The CDR3 length is 17 residues. CDR3 protein: CASSLLRLAGGYNEQFF. The DNA for the CDR3 is TGTGCCAGCAGCTTACTTCGACTAGCGGGGGGATACAATGAGCAGTTCTTC.

This sequence joins TRBV19 and TRBJ1-3, with 7 bases identical to TRBD1. This CDR3 spans 14 amino acids. Looked up from germline, CDR1 is LNHDA and CDR2 is SQIVND (reference sequence). With 9 bases clipped from V and 2 bases from J, the junction kept 7 bases outside the gene matches. The CDR3, as DNA: TGTGCCAGCAACAGGGGAAGTCCTGGAAACACCATATATTTT. This translates into CASNRGSPGNTIYF.

The J gene is TRBJ1-4, the V gene TRBV4-3, with D perhaps TRBD1 (6 bases). The CDR3 sequence is 17 residues long. The germline V gene has CDR1 LGHNA and CDR2 YSLEER. The V gene lost 0 bases and the J gene lost 3 bases, with 14 bases spanning the gap. DNA of the CDR3: TGCGCCAGCAGCCAAGATCGTCAGGGGTGGGCTAATGAAAAACTGTTTTTT. Encoded protein: CASSQDRQGWANEKLFF.

The chain recombines TRBV7-2 with TRBJ1-2; D remains ambiguous. V lost 5 bases and J 4 bases, leaving 8 bases between the germline ends. This CDR3 comprises 12 residues. Germline CDR1 and CDR2: SGHTA and FQGNSA. CDR3: CASSIDTYGYTF. The CDR3 bases are TGTGCCAGCAGCATAGACACCTATGGCTACACCTTC.

This chain connects TRBV9 to TRBJ2-7; the match to TRBD1 covers 8 bases. CDR3 length: 15 residues. Per germline, CDR1 SGDLS and CDR2 YYNGEE. With V trimmed by 0 bases and J by 6 bases, 8 bases remained unmatched. The DNA for the CDR3 is TGTGCCAGCAGCGTAGCCCGCGGACAGGGCTCCGAGCAGTACTTC. Protein: CASSVARGQGSEQYF.

This clone came up once. Other DNA sequences in the same sample also yield this CDR3. The rearrangement uses TRBV28 and TRBJ2-4; D ambiguous. Trimming removed 2 bases at V and 4 bases at J, with 3 bases between. In germline, CDR1 is MDHEN, CDR2 SYDVKM. CDR3 length: 12 amino acids. CDR3 residues: CASSLAKNIQYF. CDR3 nucleotides: TGTGCCAGCAGTTTAGCTAAAAACATTCAGTACTTC.

In nucleotides, the CDR3 is TGTGCCAGCAGCTTAGCGGGGGGGCTCACTGGGGCCAACGTCCTGACTTTC. This codes for CASSLAGGLTGANVLTF. The chain combines TRBV7-2 with TRBJ2-6; tentative D call: TRBD2 (7 bases). The germline gives CDR1 SGHTA, CDR2 FQGNSA. The CDR3 contains 17 residues. The V and J ends lost 0 bases and 2 bases respectively, with 11 bases between them.

The chain links TRBV12-1 to TRBJ2-1; TRBD2 is taken as the D call from the table, unchecked against the DNA. TRBV12-1 is flagged as a pseudogene. The CDR3 length is 17 residues. The CDR3 bases are TGTGCCAGCATCCCGCTTCCGGAGGCGGGCGGACTCAATGAGCAGTTCTTC. The encoded protein is CASIPLPEAGGLNEQFF.

The chain employs TRBV6-1 and TRBJ1-1; D unresolved. The CDR3 runs 12 residues. CDR1 is MNHNS, CDR2 SASEGT, per germline. Trimming took 6 bases from V and 0 from J, leaving 5 bases between them. The CDR3 region is CASRDLNTEAFF. The CDR3 nucleotides read TGTGCCAGCAGGGACCTGAACACTGAAGCTTTCTTT.

The V call is TRBV2, the J call TRBJ2-3; D is undetermined. Germline V gene sequence: CDR1 SNHLY, CDR2 FYNNEI. The CDR3 length is 12 residues. V was clipped by 6 bases and J by 4 bases, with 8 bases between them. CDR3 protein: CASSPPPDTQYF. The CDR3 DNA follows: TGTGCCAGCAGCCCCCCCCCAGATACGCAGTATTTT.

The V call is TRBV6-1, the J call TRBJ1-1; D may be TRBD1 (5 bases). V was shortened by 6 bases and J by 8 bases, with 13 bases between the two germline ends. The CDR3 sequence is 12 residues long. From germline, CDR1 is MNHNS and CDR2 SASEGT. The chain's CDR3 is CASSWTFGEAFF. The CDR3 nucleotides read TGTGCCAGCAGCTGGACATTTGGCGAAGCTTTCTTT.

J is TRBJ2-7 and V is TRBV27, with D perhaps being TRBD1 or TRBD2 (5 bases each). The CDR3 runs to 16 residues. From germline, CDR1 is MNHEY and CDR2 SMNVEV (reference sequence). Deletions cut 7 bases from V and 0 bases from J, with 19 bases between. The CDR3 bases are TGTGCCAGCACCCGATCGAGGGGAGATAGCTCCTACGAGCAGTACTTC. Its translation: CASTRSRGDSSYEQYF.

The rearrangement links TRBV6-6 to TRBJ1-4; D is possibly TRBD1 (6 bases). The CDR3 contains 14 residues. The ends were cut back, 5 bases at V and 0 bases at J, with 7 bases in the middle. CDR1 MNHNY and CDR2 SVGAGI come from the germline V gene (reference sequence). CDR3 region: CASSRQATNEKLFF. CDR3 coding DNA: TGTGCCAGCAGTCGACAGGCAACTAATGAAAAACTGTTTTTT.

This sequence joins TRBV7-9 and TRBJ1-3, with a weak D call TRBD1 (6 bases). The germline V gene has CDR1 SEHNR and CDR2 FQNEAQ (reference sequence). Trimming removed 5 bases at V and 0 bases at J, with 17 bases between. The CDR3 has 17 amino acids. The CDR3 DNA is TGTGCCAGCAGCCGAGGGACACTCTTGAGCTCTGGAAACACCATATATTTT. This encodes CASSRGTLLSSGNTIYF. The whole variable domain, remainder taken from reference TRBV7-9 and TRBJ1-3, is DTGVSQNPRHKITKRGQNVTFRCDPISEHNRLYWYRQTLGQGPEFLTYFQNEAQLEKSRLLSDRFSAERPKGSFSTLEIQRTEQGDSAMYLCASSRGTLLSSGNTIYFGEGSWLTVV.

This chain joins TRBV27 and TRBJ1-4; the D is unclear. The germline V gene encodes CDR1 MNHEY and CDR2 SMNVEV (reference sequence). This CDR3 is built from 14 residues. Trimming removed 5 bases at V and 8 bases at J, with 15 bases between. This chain's CDR3 is CASSLRTGGEKLFF. CDR3 sequence (DNA): TGTGCCAGCAGTCTCCGGACGGGAGGGGAAAAACTGTTTTTT. Together with reference TRBV27 and TRBJ1-4, the CDR3 gives the full variable domain: EAQVTQNPRYLITVTGKKLTVTCSQNMNHEYMSWYRQDPGLGLRQIYYSMNVEVTDKGDVPEGYKVSRKEKRNFPLILESPSPNQTSLYFCASSLRTGGEKLFFGSGTQLSVL.

This clone was counted a single time. The V call is TRBV6-6, the J call TRBJ2-1; D perhaps matches TRBD2 (6 bases). CDR1 and CDR2 (germline): MNHNY, SVGAGI (reference sequence). Between the trimmed V and J ends, which lost 4 bases and 2 bases, there was a span of 12 bases. This CDR3 contains 15 residues. The CDR3 coding sequence is TGTGCCAGCAGTTCCCTGGGGACTGCCTACAATGAGCAGTTCTTC. Residues: CASSSLGTAYNEQFF.

This clone has only one observation. The CDR3 region has the DNA TGTGCCAGCAGCCAAGGCCAGACGTTCTACGAGCAGTACTTC. Amino acids: CASSQGQTFYEQYF. The rearrangement joins TRBV4-2 to TRBJ2-7; D is ambiguous. CDR3 length equals 14 residues. CDR1 and CDR2 (germline): LGHNA, YNFKEQ. The V and J ends lost 1 base and 3 bases respectively, with 10 bases between them.

This clone was seen more than once but under ten times. V usage is TRBV7-2 and J usage is TRBJ2-1; D ambiguous. With 8 bases removed from V and 0 bases from J, the gap between germline ends came to 11 bases. Germline V gene sequence: CDR1 SGHTA, CDR2 FQGNSA. This CDR3 spans 14 amino acids. The CDR3 coding sequence is TGTGCCAGCTCCTCGAGACGCTCCTACAATGAGCAGTTCTTC. The encoded protein is CASSSRRSYNEQFF.

The chain has TRBV18 and TRBJ1-4; D gene unclear. Germline loops: CDR1 KGHSH, CDR2 LQKENI. The CDR3 consists of 15 residues. V lost 0 bases and J 5 bases, leaving 10 bases between the germline ends. The CDR3: CASSPPGQDNEKLFF. The CDR3, as DNA: TGTGCCAGCTCACCACCAGGTCAGGACAATGAAAAACTGTTTTTT.

The chain uses TRBV28 and TRBJ1-2, with D perhaps matching TRBD1 (5 bases). From germline, CDR1 is MDHEN and CDR2 SYDVKM. Trimming took off 4 bases at V and 7 bases at J, with 19 bases between the two ends. The CDR3 runs 15 residues. The CDR3 coding sequence is TGTGCCAGCAGTTCCCCCCGCGGGACGGTCCCTGGCTACACCTTC. It codes for CASSSPRGTVPGYTF.

The chain combines TRBV7-9 with TRBJ1-3; a weak D match, TRBD1 (5 bases). The CDR3 is made up of 13 amino acids. CDR1 and CDR2 from the germline V gene are SEHNR and FQNEAQ (reference sequence). Trimming cost V 7 bases and J 1 base, with 8 bases left between them. As DNA, the CDR3 is TGTGCCAGCAAGAGGGGATCTGGAAACACCATATATTTT. It encodes CASKRGSGNTIYF.

This chain connects TRBV28 to TRBJ1-2; possibly TRBD1 for D (5 bases). CDR3 length: 12 amino acids. The germline V and J ends were trimmed by 8 bases and 4 bases, with 11 bases remaining between them. Germline values: CDR1 MDHEN, CDR2 SYDVKM. The CDR3, as DNA: TGTGCCAGCGACCGTGGGGGCTATGGCTACACCTTC. Residues: CASDRGGYGYTF.

DNA of the CDR3: TGTGCCAGCAGTCTAAACAGAGGACAGTCCTATGGCTACACCTTC. This translates into CASSLNRGQSYGYTF. The rearrangement uses TRBV28 and TRBJ1-2; D may be TRBD1 (6 bases). Trimming cost V 5 bases and J 4 bases, with 17 bases left between them. CDR1 is MDHEN and CDR2 is SYDVKM in the germline V gene. CDR3 length: 15 amino acids.